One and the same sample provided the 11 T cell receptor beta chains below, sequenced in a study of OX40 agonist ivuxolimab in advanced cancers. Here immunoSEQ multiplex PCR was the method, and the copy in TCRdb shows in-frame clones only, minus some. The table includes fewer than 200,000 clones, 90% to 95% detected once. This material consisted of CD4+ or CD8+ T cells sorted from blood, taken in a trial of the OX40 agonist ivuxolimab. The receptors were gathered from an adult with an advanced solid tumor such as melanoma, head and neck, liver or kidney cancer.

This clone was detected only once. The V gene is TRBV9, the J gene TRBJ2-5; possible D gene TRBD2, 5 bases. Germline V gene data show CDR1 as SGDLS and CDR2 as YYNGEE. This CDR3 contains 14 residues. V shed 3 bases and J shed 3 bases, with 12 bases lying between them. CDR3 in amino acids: CASSASGREETQYF. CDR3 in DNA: TGTGCCAGCAGCGCCTCCGGGCGGGAAGAGACCCAGTACTTC.

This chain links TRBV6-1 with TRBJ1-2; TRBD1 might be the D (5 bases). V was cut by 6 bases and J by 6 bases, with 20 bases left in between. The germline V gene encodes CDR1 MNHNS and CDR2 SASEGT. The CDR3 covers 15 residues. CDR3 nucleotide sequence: TGTGCCAGCAGGAGGGACCGAGCCTGGGGGGATGGCTACACCTTC. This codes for CASRRDRAWGDGYTF.

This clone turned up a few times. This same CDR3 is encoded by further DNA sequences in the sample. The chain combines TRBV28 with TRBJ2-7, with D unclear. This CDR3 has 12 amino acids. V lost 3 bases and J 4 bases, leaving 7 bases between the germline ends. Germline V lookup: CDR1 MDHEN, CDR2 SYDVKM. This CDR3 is CASSLIGYEQYF. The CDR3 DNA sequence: TGTGCCAGCAGTTTGATAGGGTACGAGCAGTACTTC.

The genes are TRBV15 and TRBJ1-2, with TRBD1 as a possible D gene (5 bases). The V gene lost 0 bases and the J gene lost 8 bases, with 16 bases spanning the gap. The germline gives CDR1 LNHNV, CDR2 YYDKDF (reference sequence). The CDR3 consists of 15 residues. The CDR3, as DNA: TGTGCCACCAGCAGAGATAGGTCGGCAGGGCGAGGCTACACCTTC. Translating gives CATSRDRSAGRGYTF.

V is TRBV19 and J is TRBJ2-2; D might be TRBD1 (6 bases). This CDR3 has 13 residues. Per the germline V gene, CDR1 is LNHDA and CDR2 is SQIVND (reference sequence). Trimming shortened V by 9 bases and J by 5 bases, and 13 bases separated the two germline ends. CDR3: CASHRDRTGELFF. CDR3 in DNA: TGTGCCAGCCACAGGGATAGGACCGGGGAGCTGTTTTTT.

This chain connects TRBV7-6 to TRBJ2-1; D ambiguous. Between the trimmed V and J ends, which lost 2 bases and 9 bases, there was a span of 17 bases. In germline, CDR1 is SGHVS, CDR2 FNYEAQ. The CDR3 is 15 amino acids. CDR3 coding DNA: TGTGCCAGCAGCTTATCGGGCCTAACCCCCGGTGAGCAGTTCTTC. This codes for CASSLSGLTPGEQFF.

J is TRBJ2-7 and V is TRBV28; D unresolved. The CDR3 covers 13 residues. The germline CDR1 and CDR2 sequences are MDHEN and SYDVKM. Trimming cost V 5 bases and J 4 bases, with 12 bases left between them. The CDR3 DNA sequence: TGTGCCAGCAGTCCCGTCCCGATTTACGAGCAGTACTTC. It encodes CASSPVPIYEQYF.

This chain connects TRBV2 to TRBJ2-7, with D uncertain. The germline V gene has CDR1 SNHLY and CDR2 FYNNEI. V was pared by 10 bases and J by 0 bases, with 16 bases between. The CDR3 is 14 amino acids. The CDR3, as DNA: TGTGCCACAAAAGGATCCGGGTACTCCTACGAGCAGTACTTC. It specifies CATKGSGYSYEQYF.

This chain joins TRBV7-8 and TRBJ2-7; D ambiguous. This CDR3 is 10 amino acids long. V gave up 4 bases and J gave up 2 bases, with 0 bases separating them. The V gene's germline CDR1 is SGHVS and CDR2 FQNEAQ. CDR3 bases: TGTGCCAGCAGCTCCTACGAGCAGTACTTC. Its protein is CASSSYEQYF.

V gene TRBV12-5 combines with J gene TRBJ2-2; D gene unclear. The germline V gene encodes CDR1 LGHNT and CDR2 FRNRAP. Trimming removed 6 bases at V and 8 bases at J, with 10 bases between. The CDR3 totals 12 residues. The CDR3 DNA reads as TGTGCTAGTGGCCACCCTGAGGGGGAGCTGTTTTTT. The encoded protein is CASGHPEGELFF. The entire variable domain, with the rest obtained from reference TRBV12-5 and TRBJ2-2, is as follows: DARVTQTPRHKVTEMGQEVTMRCQPILGHNTVFWYRQTMMQGLELLAYFRNRAPLDDSGMPKDRFSAEMPDATLATLKIQPSEPRDSAVYFCASGHPEGELFFGEGSRLTVL.

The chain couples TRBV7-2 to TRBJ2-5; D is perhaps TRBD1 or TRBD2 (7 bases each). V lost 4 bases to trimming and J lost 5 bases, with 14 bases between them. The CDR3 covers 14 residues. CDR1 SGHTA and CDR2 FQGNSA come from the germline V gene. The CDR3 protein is CASSSIQGGETQYF. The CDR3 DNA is TGTGCCAGCAGCTCTATCCAGGGGGGGGAGACCCAGTACTTC.